This T cell receptor (beta chain) was documented in a study of blood T cell repertoires in COVID-19. Looking at the study overall: COVID-19 samples from acute and convalescent phases originated in the United States, Italy and Spain.

The V end was cut by 3 bases, the J end by 4 bases, with 15 bases between. The CDR3 has 15 residues. Per the germline V gene, CDR1 is KGHSH and CDR2 is LQKENI. The method was immunoSEQ multiplex PCR; TCRdb's version includes in-frame clones alone and lacks a portion of them. In the table there are 200,000 to 300,000 clones, roughly 80% of which are singletons. This sequence originates from a woman aged 55-69 years with active or convalescent COVID-19. The specimen was peripheral blood. The chain couples TRBV18 to TRBJ1-2; D not certain. CDR3 bases: TGTGCCAGCTCACCCTTGGAGGGTTGGAGCTATGGCTACACCTTC. Amino acids: CASSPLEGWSYGYTF.